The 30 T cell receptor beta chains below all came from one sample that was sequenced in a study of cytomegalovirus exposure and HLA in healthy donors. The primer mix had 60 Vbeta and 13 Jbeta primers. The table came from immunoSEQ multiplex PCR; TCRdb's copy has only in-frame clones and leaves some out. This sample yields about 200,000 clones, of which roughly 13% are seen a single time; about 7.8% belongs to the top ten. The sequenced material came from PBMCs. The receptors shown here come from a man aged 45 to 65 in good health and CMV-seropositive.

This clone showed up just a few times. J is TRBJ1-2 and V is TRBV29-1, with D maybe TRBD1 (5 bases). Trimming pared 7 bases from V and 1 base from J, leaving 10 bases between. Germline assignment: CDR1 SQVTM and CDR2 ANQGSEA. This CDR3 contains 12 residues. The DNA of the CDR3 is TGCAGCGCCGGGGGGGGTAACTATGGCTACACCTTC. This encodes CSAGGGNYGYTF.

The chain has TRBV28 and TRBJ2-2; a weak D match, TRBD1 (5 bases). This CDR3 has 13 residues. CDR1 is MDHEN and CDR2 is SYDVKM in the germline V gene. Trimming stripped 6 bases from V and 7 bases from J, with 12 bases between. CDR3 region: CASSLLQGGELFF. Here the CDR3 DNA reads TGTGCCAGCAGCCTACTGCAGGGCGGGGAGCTGTTTTTT.

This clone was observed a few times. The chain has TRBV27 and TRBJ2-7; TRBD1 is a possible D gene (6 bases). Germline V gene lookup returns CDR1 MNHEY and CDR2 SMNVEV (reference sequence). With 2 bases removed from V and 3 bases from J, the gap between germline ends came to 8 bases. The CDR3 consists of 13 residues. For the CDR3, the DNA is TGTGCCAGCAGTTTAGTACAGGGCTACGAGCAGTACTTC. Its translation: CASSLVQGYEQYF.

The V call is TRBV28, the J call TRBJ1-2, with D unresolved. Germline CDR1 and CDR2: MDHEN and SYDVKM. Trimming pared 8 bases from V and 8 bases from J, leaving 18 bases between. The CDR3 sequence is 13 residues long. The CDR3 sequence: CASQVRWREGYTF. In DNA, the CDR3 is TGTGCCAGCCAGGTCCGTTGGCGGGAAGGCTACACCTTC.

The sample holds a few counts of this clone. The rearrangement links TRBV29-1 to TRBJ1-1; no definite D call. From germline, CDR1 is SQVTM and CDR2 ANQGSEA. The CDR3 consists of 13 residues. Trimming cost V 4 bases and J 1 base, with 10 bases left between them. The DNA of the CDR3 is TGCAGCGTTGGGCGACGGGGGAACACTGAAGCTTTCTTT. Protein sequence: CSVGRRGNTEAFF.

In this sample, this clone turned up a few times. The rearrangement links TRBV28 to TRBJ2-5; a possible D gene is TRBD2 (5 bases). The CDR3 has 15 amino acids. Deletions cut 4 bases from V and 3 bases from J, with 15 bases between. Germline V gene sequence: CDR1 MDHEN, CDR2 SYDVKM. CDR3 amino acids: CASSSGWLAEETQYF. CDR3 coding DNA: TGTGCCAGCAGTTCCGGGTGGCTAGCAGAAGAGACCCAGTACTTC.

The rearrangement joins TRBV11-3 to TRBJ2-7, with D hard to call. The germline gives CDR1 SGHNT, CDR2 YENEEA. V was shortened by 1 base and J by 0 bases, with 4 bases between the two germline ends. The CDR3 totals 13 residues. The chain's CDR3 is CASSLGSSYEQYV. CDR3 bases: TGTGCCAGCAGCTTAGGTAGCTCCTACGAGCAGTACGTC.

The CDR3 reads CASSLVGPIQETQYF. The CDR3, as DNA: TGTGCCAGCAGCCTTGTGGGGCCGATACAAGAGACCCAGTACTTC. The chain joins TRBV5-4 to TRBJ2-5; a possible D gene is TRBD1 (5 bases). The germline gives CDR1 SGHNT, CDR2 YYREEE (reference sequence). Trimming took 4 bases from V and 2 from J, leaving 15 bases between them. This CDR3 contains 15 residues. Full variable domain (remainder filled in from reference TRBV5-4 and TRBJ2-5): ETGVTQSPTHLIKTRGQQVTLRCSSQSGHNTVSWYQQALGQGPQFIFQYYREEENGRGNFPPRFSGLQFPNYSSELNVNALELDDSALYLCASSLVGPIQETQYFGPGTRLLVL.

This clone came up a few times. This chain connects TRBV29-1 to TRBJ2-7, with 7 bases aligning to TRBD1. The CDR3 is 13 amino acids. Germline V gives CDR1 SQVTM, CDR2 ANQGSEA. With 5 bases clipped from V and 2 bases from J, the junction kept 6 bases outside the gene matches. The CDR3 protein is CSVKRTGPYEQYF. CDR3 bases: TGCAGCGTTAAGCGGACAGGACCCTACGAGCAGTACTTC.

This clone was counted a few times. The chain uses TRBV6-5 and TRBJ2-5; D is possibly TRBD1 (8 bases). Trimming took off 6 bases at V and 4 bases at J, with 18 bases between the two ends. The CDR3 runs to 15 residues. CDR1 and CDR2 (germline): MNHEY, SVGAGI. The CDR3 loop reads CASRNSGGGGETQYF. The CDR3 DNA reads TGTGCCAGCAGGAACTCAGGGGGCGGGGGAGAGACCCAGTACTTC.

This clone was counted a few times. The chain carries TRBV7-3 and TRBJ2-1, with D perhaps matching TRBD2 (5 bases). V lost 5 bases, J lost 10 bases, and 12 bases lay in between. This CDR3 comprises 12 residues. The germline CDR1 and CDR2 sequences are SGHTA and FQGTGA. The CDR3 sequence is CASSPNGEEQFF. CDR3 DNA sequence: TGTGCCAGCAGCCCCAACGGGGAAGAGCAGTTCTTC.

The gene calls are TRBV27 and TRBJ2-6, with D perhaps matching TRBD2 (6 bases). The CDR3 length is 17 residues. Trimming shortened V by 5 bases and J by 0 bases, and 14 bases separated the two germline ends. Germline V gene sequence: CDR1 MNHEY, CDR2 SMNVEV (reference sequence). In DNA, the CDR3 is TGTGCCAGCAGTGACGGGACTTTCAGCTCTGGGGCCAACGTCCTGACTTTC. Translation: CASSDGTFSSGANVLTF.

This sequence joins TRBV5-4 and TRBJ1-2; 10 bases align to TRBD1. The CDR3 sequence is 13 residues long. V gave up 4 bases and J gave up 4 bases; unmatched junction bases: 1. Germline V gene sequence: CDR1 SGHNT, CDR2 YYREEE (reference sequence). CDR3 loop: CASSRDRGYGYTF. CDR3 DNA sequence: TGTGCCAGCAGCCGGGACAGGGGCTATGGCTACACCTTC.

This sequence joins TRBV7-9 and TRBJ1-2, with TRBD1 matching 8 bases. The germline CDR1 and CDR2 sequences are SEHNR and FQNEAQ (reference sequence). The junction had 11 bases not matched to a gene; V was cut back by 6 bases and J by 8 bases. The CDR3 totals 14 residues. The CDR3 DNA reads TGTGCCAGCAGGACAGGGGATGGTATAGGAGGCTACACCTTC. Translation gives CASRTGDGIGGYTF.

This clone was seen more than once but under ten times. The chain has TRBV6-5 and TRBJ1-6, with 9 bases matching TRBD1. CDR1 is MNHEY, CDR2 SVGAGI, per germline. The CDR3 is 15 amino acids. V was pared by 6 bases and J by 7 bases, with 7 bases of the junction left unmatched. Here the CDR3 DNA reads TGTGCCAGCAGACGGACAGGGGCGCAAAATTCACCCCTCCACTTT. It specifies CASRRTGAQNSPLHF.

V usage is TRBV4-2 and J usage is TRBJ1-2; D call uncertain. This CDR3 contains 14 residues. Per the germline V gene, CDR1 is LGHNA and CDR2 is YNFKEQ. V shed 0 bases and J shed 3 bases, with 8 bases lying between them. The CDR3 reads CASSQDRGYYGYTF. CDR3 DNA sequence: TGTGCCAGCAGCCAAGATCGCGGCTACTATGGCTACACCTTC.

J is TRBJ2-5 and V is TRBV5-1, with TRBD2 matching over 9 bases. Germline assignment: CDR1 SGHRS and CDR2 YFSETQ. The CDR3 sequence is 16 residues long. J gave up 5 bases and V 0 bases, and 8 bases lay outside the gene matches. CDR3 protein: CASSLGVRGGPETQYF. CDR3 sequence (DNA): TGCGCCAGCAGCTTGGGTGTGCGGGGGGGCCCGGAGACCCAGTACTTC.

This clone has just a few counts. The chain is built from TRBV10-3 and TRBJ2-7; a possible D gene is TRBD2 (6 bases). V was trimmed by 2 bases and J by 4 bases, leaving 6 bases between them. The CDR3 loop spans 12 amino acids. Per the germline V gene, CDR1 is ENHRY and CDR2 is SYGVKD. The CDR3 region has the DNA TGTGCCATCAGTGAGCGGGGGTACGAGCAGTACGTC. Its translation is CAISERGYEQYV.

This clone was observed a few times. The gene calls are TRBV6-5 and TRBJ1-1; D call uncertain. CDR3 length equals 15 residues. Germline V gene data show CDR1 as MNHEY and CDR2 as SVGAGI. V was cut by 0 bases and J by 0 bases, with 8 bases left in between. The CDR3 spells CASSYSGGMNTEAFF. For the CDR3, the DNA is TGTGCCAGCAGTTACTCGGGCGGGATGAACACTGAAGCTTTCTTT.

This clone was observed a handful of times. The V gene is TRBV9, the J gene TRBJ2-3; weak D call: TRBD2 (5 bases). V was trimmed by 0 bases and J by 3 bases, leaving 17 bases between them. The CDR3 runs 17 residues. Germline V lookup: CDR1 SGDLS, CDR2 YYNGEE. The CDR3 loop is CASSVALQTSGTDTQYF. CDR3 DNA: TGTGCCAGCAGCGTAGCCCTGCAAACGTCGGGGACAGATACGCAGTATTTT. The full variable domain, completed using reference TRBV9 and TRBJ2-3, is DSGVTQTPKHLITATGQRVTLRCSPRSGDLSVYWYQQSLDQGLQFLIQYYNGEERAKGNILERFSAQQFPDLHSELNLSSLELGDSALYFCASSVALQTSGTDTQYFGPGTRLTVL.

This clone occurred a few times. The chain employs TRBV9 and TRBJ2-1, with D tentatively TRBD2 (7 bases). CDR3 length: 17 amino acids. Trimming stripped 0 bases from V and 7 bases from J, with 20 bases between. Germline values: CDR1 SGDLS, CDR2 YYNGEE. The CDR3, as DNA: TGTGCCAGCAGCGTAGATCATGAGGGGGGGCCGGTTAATGAGCAGTTCTTC. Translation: CASSVDHEGGPVNEQFF.

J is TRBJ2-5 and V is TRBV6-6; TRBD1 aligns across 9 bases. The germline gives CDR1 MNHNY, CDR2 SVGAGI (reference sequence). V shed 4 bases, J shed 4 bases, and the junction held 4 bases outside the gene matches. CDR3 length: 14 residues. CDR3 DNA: TGTGCCAGCAGTTTCCTGGACAGGGGAGAGACCCAGTACTTC. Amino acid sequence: CASSFLDRGETQYF.

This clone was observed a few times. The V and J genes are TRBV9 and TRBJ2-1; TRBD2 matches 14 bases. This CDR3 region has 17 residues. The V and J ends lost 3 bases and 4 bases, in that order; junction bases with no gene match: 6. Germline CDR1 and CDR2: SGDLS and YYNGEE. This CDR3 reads CASSARLAGGFYNEQFF. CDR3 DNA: TGTGCCAGCAGCGCCAGACTAGCGGGGGGGTTTTACAATGAGCAGTTCTTC. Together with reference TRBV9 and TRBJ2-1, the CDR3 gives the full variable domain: DSGVTQTPKHLITATGQRVTLRCSPRSGDLSVYWYQQSLDQGLQFLIQYYNGEERAKGNILERFSAQQFPDLHSELNLSSLELGDSALYFCASSARLAGGFYNEQFFGPGTRLTVL.

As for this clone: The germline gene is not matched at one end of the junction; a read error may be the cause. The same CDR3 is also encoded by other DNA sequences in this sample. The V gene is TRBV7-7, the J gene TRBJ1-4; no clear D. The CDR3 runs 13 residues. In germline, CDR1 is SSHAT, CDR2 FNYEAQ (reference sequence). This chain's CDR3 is CASSPTIKSTEIF. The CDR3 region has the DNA TGTGCCAGCAGCCCCACCATAAAATCCACGGAGATTTTT.

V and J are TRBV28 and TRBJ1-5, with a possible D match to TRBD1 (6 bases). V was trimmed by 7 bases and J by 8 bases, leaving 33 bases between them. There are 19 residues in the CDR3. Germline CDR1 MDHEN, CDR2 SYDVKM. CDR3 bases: TGTGCCAGCACCCCCACCACGGACAGAGGAAGATCGGTTACCAAGCCCCAGCATTTT. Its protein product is CASTPTTDRGRSVTKPQHF.

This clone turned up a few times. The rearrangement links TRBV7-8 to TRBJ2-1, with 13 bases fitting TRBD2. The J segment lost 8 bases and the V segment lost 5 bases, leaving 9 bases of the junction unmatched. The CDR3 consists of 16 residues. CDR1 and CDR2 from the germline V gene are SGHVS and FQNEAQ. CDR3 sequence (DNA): TGTGCCAGCAGCCCCCGACTAGCGGGGGGAGTCCATGAGCAGTTCTTC. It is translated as CASSPRLAGGVHEQFF.

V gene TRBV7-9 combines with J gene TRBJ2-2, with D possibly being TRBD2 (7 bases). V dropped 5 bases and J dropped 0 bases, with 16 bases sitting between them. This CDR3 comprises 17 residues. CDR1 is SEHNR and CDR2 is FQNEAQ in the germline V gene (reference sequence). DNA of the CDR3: TGTGCCAGCAGCGGACTAGAAGGACAGACGAACACCGGGGAGCTGTTTTTT. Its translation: CASSGLEGQTNTGELFF.

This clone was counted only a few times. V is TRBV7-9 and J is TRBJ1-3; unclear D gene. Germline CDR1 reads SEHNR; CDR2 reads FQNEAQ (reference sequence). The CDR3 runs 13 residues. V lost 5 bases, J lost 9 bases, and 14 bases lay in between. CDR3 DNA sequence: TGTGCCAGCAGCACGGCGGTGGGAGGCACCATATATTTT. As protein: CASSTAVGGTIYF.

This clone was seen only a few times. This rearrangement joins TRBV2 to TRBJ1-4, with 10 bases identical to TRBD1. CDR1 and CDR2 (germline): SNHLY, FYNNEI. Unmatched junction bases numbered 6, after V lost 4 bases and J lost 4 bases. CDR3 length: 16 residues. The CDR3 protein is CASSGDRGRSNEKLFF. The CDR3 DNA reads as TGTGCCAGCAGTGGGGACAGGGGTCGCAGTAATGAAAAACTGTTTTTT.

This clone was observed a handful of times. CDR3 sequence reads: CASTTGRSYEQYV. As DNA, the CDR3 is TGTGCCAGCACCACAGGACGGTCCTACGAGCAGTACGTC. The chain couples TRBV6-1 to TRBJ2-7; a possible D gene is TRBD1 (5 bases). V lost 7 bases and J 1 base, leaving 11 bases between the germline ends. CDR3 length: 13 residues. From germline, CDR1 is MNHNS and CDR2 SASEGT.